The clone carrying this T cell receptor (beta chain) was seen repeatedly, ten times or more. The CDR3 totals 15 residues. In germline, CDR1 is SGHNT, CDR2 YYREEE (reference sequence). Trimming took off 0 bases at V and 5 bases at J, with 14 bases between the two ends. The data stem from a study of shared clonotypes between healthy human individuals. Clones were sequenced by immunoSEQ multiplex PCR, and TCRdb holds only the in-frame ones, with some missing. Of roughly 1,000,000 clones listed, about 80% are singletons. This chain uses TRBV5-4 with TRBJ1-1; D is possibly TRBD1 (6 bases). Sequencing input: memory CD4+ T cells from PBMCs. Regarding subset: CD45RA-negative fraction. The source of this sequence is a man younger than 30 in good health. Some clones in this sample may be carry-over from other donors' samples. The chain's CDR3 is CASSLVQGPGTEAFF. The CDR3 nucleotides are TGTGCCAGCAGCTTGGTTCAGGGGCCGGGGACTGAAGCTTTCTTT.